This T cell receptor beta chain was observed in a study of T cells in Graves' hyperthyroidism and ophthalmopathy. The study, taken as a whole, reports: Most expanded thyroid clonotypes above 0.001 recurred in blood.

V was pared by 11 bases and J by 4 bases, with 18 bases between. The CDR3 is 14 residues long. The germline V gene encodes CDR1 SEHNR and CDR2 FQNEAQ (reference sequence). Stable Graves' hyperthyroidism denoted no ophthalmopathy progression over 18 months. Diagnoses rested on clinical symptoms, serum thyroxine and TRAb, thyroid ultrasound and orbital computed tomography. This clonotype has at least ten counts. Its target is unknown. Amplification targeted TCR beta CDR3 regions from RNA transcripts. First-round RT-PCR targeting the TCR CDR3 was performed with the HTBI primer set. TCRdb independently ran MiXCR on the multiplex PCR reads; one entry per CDR3 protein. Of approximately 98,000 distinct CDR3 sequences in the sample, 40% are singletons; the top ten hold roughly 10%.

The clonotype comes from a woman in her thirties with Graves' hyperthyroidism. The chain recombines TRBV7-9 with TRBJ1-5; tentative D call: TRBD1 (6 bases). Sequenced input: peripheral blood or thyroid tissue (not recorded which). The CDR3 DNA reads as TGTGCCCCTCGAGAGGACAGCTTAAATCAGCCCCAGCATTTT. It translates to CAPREDSLNQPQHF.